A single sample gave rise to the 21 T cell receptor beta chains below, sequenced in a study of tumor and adjacent non-tumor tissue in lung cancer. A modified ARM-PCR protocol with three rounds of nested PCR amplified TCRbeta. MiXCR was run by TCRdb on the multiplex PCR reads, yielding one entry per CDR3 protein. Of fewer than 100,000 distinct CDR3 sequences listed, 72% were seen once; the top ten hold about a tenth. The template was RNA from unsorted bulk tissue. The sequencing sample was made of lung tumor tissue. The receptor source for this set is a woman aged 40 to 49 with non-small cell lung cancer.

Worth noting for this clonotype: Its ends do not fully match the called genes, so a read error is possible. This rearrangement joins TRBV12-5 to TRBJ2-3; the match to TRBD1 covers 9 bases. The V gene's germline CDR1 is LGHNT and CDR2 FRNRAP. This CDR3 comprises 17 residues. Written as DNA, the CDR3 is TGTGCTAGTGGTTTGTCTCGGACAGGGGCTCTCACAGATACGCAGTGTTTT. The encoded protein is CASGLSRTGALTDTQCF.

To note about this clonotype: The junction departs from the called germline gene at one end, perhaps through a read error. The chain uses TRBV7-8 and TRBJ1-2; D is undetermined. The germline gives CDR1 SGHVS, CDR2 FQNEAQ. The CDR3 length is 13 residues. The CDR3 region is CASGLGRDYGYTF. The DNA of the CDR3 is TGTGCCAGCGGCTTAGGTAGGGACTATGGCTACACCTTC.

In regard to this clonotype: One base away lies a much larger clone, so this may be a sequencing read error. V usage is TRBV20-1 and J usage is TRBJ1-4, with D unclear. Germline assignment: CDR1 DFQATT and CDR2 SNEGSKA (reference sequence). The V gene lost 6 bases and the J gene lost 6 bases, with 11 bases spanning the gap. The CDR3 runs 12 residues. CDR3 DNA sequence: TGCAGTGCGCAGAAGAGGGATGAAAAACTGTTTTTT. It yields the protein CSAQKRDEKLFF.

The table lists this clonotype with a count of one. Since the CDR3 does not end with the conserved phenylalanine or tryptophan, this likely comes from a read error. This chain links TRBV11-2 with TRBJ1-2; 7 bases agree with TRBD1. Germline CDR1 is SGHAT and CDR2 is FQNNGV. This CDR3 region has 14 residues. The CDR3 nucleotides read TGTGCCAGTAGCTTGAGGACAGGAAACTATGGCTACACCTCA. This gives the protein CASSLRTGNYGYTS.

About this clonotype: Germline is not matched at one junction end, which may reflect a read error. This sequence joins TRBV18 and TRBJ1-2; possibly TRBD1 for D (5 bases). The CDR3 is 16 amino acids. Germline V lookup: CDR1 KGHSH, CDR2 LQKENI. CDR3 coding DNA: TGTGCCAGCTCACCAGGGGCTAATCTTGCTAACTATGGCTACGCCTTC. It encodes CASSPGANLANYGYAF.

This clonotype was seen a handful of times. This clone may be a read error of a much larger clone one base away. The chain couples TRBV7-8 to TRBJ2-1; 7 bases fit TRBD1. The CDR3 sequence is 13 residues long. V lost 5 bases, J lost 6 bases, and 4 bases stayed unmatched. Germline loops: CDR1 SGHVS, CDR2 FQNEAQ. For the CDR3, the DNA is TGTGCCAGCAGCGGCTCAGGGGGCAATGAGCAGTTCTTC. Translation: CASSGSGGNEQFF.

Worth noting for this clonotype: The junction and the germline gene differ at one end; a read error may be behind it. V and J are TRBV5-4 and TRBJ1-5; a weak D match, TRBD1 (5 bases). This CDR3 is 14 amino acids long. The V gene's germline CDR1 is SGHNT and CDR2 YYREEE (reference sequence). CDR3 DNA: TGTGCCAGTAGCTCAGGAGGGGAGGCCCAGCCCCAGCATTTT. Residues: CASSSGGEAQPQHF.

In this sample, this clonotype is medium-sized. The gene calls are TRBV11-1 and TRBJ1-1; TRBD1 agrees at 9 bases. Per germline, CDR1 SGHAT and CDR2 FQDESV (reference sequence). The CDR3 loop spans 15 amino acids. The ends lost 5 bases at V and 4 bases at J; junction bases unmatched: 8. The CDR3 region is CASSLAGQGITEAFF. In DNA form, the CDR3 reads TGTGCCAGCAGCCTCGCGGGACAGGGAATCACTGAAGCTTTCTTT.

On this clonotype: Being one base from a much bigger clone, this may be a read error. Lacking the conserved final phenylalanine or tryptophan, this CDR3 likely reflects a read error. The chain has TRBV5-1 and TRBJ2-3; the D is unclear. The CDR3 runs 12 residues. The V gene lost 1 base and the J gene lost 6 bases, with 6 bases spanning the gap. CDR1 and CDR2 from the germline V gene are SGHRS and YFSETQ. The CDR3 bases are TGCGCCAGCAGCTTGAGCCGGGATACGCAGTATCTT. It specifies CASSLSRDTQYL.

Note on this clonotype: At one end, the junction sequence differs from germline, possibly due to a read error. The chain employs TRBV11-3 and TRBJ2-7; the match to TRBD1 covers 7 bases. This CDR3 contains 15 residues. In germline, CDR1 is SGHNT, CDR2 YENEEA. This chain's CDR3 is CVSSLTQTGPYEQYF. CDR3 in DNA: TGTGTCAGCAGCCTAACTCAGACAGGGCCCTACGAGCAGTACTTT.

The chain carries TRBV11-3 and TRBJ2-1; perhaps TRBD2 as D (5 bases). CDR3 length: 17 amino acids. Germline lookup yields CDR1 SGHNT and CDR2 YENEEA. The ends were cut back, 1 base at V and 8 bases at J, with 21 bases in the middle. The chain's CDR3 is CASSLAVPSWKWHEQFF. The CDR3 DNA follows: TGTGCCAGCAGCTTAGCGGTGCCTAGCTGGAAGTGGCATGAGCAGTTCTTC.

This clonotype was detected ten times or more. One junction end does not reproduce the germline sequence, and a read error may be involved. The DNA for the CDR3 is TGCAGCGTTGAAATTAGGCGGGAGGATGAGCAGTCCTTC. Translation gives CSVEIRREDEQSF. The rearrangement uses TRBV29-1 and TRBJ2-1; 8 bases fit TRBD2. The CDR3 has 13 residues. The germline CDR1 and CDR2 sequences are SQVTM and ANQGSEA.

This clonotype has only one observation. One end of the junction varies from germline; a read error may be responsible. The rearrangement uses TRBV16 and TRBJ1-4; weak D call: TRBD1 (5 bases). CDR3 length: 17 residues. Germline values: CDR1 KGHSY, CDR2 FQNENV. CDR3 sequence reads: CVSSHNRGPSTNEKLFF. CDR3 bases: TGTGTCAGCAGCCATAACCGGGGACCCTCAACTAATGAAAAACTGTTTTTT.

The chain joins TRBV11-1 to TRBJ2-5; either TRBD1 or TRBD2 may fit D (5 bases each). The ends were cut back, 7 bases at V and 9 bases at J, with 24 bases in the middle. Germline V CDR1 and CDR2: SGHAT, FQDESV (reference sequence). This CDR3 has 15 residues. CDR3 loop: CASNLDAGAVEAQYF. The CDR3 DNA sequence: TGTGCCAGCAACCTTGACGCCGGGGCAGTGGAGGCCCAGTACTTC.

To note about this clonotype: An end of the junction differs from the germline gene, which may be a read error. The gene calls are TRBV24-1 and TRBJ2-5, with TRBD1 as a possible D gene (6 bases). CDR3 size: 13 residues. Per the germline V gene, CDR1 is KGHDR and CDR2 is SFDVKD. CDR3 loop: CATGDGHRETRYF. The DNA of the CDR3 is TGTGCCACCGGTGATGGACACAGGGAGACCCGGTACTTC.

The V call is TRBV30, the J call TRBJ2-7; perhaps TRBD2 as D (6 bases). CDR1 GTSNPN and CDR2 SVGIG come from the germline V gene (reference sequence). There are 13 residues in the CDR3. The CDR3 DNA is TGTATCTGGAGTGTAACGCCCGGGGGCGAGCAGTACTTC. Its translation: CIWSVTPGGEQYF.

Many counts were recorded for this clonotype. The V gene is TRBV20-1, the J gene TRBJ2-1; 7 bases agree with TRBD1. This CDR3 region has 15 residues. CDR1 and CDR2 from the germline V gene are DFQATT and SNEGSKA (reference sequence). The V segment lost 6 bases and the J segment 2 bases; nucleotides outside the gene matches: 10. For the CDR3, the DNA is TGCAGTGCCGAAAAGACAGGGCCCCCCTACAATGAGCAGTTCTTC. Protein sequence: CSAEKTGPPYNEQFF.

This chain links TRBV6-2 or TRBV6-3 with TRBJ2-3; 10 bases agree with TRBD2. From germline, CDR1 is MNHEY and CDR2 SVGEGT. This CDR3 is 15 amino acids long. The CDR3: CVNSPTSGSTDTQYF. The CDR3, as DNA: TGTGTCAACAGCCCGACTAGCGGGAGCACAGATACGCAGTATTTT.

In this sample, this clonotype turned up many times. The V call is TRBV4-1, the J call TRBJ2-7, with D possibly TRBD1 on 6 matching bases. The V gene lost 1 base and the J gene lost 2 bases, with 12 bases spanning the gap. The CDR3 sequence is 15 residues long. Looked up from germline, CDR1 is MGHRA and CDR2 is YSYEKL. The CDR3 region has the DNA TGCGCCAGCAGCCAAGTTGGGGACATCACCTACGAGCAGTACTTC. It is translated as CASSQVGDITYEQYF.

Regarding this clonotype: A read error may produce the germline difference seen at one junction end. V gene TRBV11-2 combines with J gene TRBJ2-5; TRBD1 matches at 8 bases. This CDR3 is 18 amino acids long. Germline V gives CDR1 SGHAT, CDR2 FQNNGV. The CDR3 DNA reads as TGTGCCAGCAGCTTACGATTCCCTAGCAAGGGACAGGAGGAGATCCAGTACTTC. Its translation is CASSLRFPSKGQEEIQYF.

This clonotype has only a few counts. The final CDR3 position lacks the conserved phenylalanine or tryptophan, pointing to a likely read error. The chain carries TRBV6-5 and TRBJ1-1; a weak D match, TRBD1 (5 bases). Germline V gene data show CDR1 as MNHEY and CDR2 as SVGAGI. Between the trimmed V and J ends, which lost 9 bases and 6 bases, there was a span of 17 bases. The CDR3 contains 13 residues. The CDR3 protein is CASRPLNRSEAFL. CDR3 nucleotide sequence: TGTGCCAGTAGACCCCTTAACAGGTCTGAAGCTTTCCTT.